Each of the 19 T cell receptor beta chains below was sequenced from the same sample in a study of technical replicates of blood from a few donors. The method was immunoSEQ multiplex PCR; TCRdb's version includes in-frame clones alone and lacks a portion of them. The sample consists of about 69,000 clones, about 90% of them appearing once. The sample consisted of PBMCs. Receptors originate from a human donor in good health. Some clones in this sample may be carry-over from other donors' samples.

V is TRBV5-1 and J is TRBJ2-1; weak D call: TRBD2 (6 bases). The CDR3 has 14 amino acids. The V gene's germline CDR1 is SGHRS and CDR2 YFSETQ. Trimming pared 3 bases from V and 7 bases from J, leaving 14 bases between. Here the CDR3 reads CASSSSRGRNEQFF. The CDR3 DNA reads TGCGCCAGCAGCTCTAGCCGGGGGAGGAATGAGCAGTTCTTC. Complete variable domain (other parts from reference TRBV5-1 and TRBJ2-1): KAGVTQTPRYLIKTRGQQVTLSCSPISGHRSVSWYQQTPGQGLQFLFEYFSETQRNKGNFPGRFSGRQFSNSRSEMNVSTLELGDSALYLCASSSSRGRNEQFFGPGTRLTVL.

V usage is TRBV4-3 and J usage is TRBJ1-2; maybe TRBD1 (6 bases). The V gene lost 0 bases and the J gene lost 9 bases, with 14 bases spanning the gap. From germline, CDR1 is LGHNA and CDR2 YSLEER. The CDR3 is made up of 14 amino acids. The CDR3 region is CASSQERGAGSYTF. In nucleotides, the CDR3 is TGCGCCAGCAGCCAAGAGCGGGGGGCAGGAAGCTACACCTTC.

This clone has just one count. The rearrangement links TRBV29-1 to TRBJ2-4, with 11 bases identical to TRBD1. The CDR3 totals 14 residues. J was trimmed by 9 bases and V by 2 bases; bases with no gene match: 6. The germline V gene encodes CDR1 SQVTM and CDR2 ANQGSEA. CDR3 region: CSVERDRGKGIQYF. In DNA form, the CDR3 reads TGCAGCGTTGAACGGGACAGGGGGAAGGGCATTCAGTACTTC.

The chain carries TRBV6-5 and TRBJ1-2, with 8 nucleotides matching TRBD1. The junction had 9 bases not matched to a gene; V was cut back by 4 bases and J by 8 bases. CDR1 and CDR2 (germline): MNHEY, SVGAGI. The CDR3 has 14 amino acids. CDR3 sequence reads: CASSLWQGASGYTF. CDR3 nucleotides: TGTGCCAGCAGTTTATGGCAGGGGGCGAGCGGCTACACCTTC.

The CDR3, as DNA: TGTGCCATCAGTGAGTCCTTAGCGGGGGGGCCGGGAGAGACCCAGTACTTC. Protein: CAISESLAGGPGETQYF. The chain recombines TRBV10-3 with TRBJ2-5, with 11 bases fitting TRBD2. The V segment lost 0 bases and the J segment 4 bases; nucleotides outside the gene matches: 7. The CDR3 is 17 amino acids. Germline CDR1 is ENHRY and CDR2 is SYGVKD.

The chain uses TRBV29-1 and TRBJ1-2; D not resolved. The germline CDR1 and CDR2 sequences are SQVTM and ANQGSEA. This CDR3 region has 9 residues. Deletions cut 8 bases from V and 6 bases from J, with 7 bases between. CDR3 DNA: TGCAGCTTGTCCGATGGCTACACCTTC. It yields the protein CSLSDGYTF.

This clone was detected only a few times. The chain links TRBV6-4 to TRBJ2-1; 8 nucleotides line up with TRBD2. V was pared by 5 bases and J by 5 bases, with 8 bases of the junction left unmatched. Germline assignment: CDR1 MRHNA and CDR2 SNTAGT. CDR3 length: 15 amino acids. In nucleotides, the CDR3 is TGTGCCAGCAGTCCCGATAGCGGGAACCACAATGAGCAGTTCTTC. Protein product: CASSPDSGNHNEQFF.

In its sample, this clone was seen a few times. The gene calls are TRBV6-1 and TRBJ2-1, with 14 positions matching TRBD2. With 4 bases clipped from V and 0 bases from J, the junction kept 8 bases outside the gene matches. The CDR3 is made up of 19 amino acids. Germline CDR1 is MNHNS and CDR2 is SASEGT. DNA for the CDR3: TGTGCCAGCAGTGGGGGACTAGCGGGAGTAATAAGCTCCTACAATGAGCAGTTCTTC. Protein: CASSGGLAGVISSYNEQFF.

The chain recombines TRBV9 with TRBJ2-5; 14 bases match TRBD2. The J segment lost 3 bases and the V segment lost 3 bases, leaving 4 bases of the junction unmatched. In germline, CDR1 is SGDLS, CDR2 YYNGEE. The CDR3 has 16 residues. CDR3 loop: CASSAGTSGRKETQYF. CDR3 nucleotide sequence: TGTGCCAGCAGCGCAGGGACTAGCGGGAGAAAAGAGACCCAGTACTTC.

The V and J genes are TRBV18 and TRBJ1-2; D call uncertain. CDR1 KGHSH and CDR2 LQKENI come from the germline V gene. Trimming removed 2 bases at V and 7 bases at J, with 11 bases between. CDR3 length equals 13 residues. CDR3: CASSPVSASGYTF. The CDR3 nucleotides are TGTGCCAGCTCACCAGTTTCCGCGTCTGGCTACACCTTC.

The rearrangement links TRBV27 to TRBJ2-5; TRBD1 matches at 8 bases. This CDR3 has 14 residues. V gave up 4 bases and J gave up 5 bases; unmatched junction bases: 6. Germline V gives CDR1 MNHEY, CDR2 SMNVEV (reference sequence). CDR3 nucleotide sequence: TGTGCCAGCAGTTATCAGGGGGCCGGGGAGACCCAGTACTTC. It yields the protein CASSYQGAGETQYF.

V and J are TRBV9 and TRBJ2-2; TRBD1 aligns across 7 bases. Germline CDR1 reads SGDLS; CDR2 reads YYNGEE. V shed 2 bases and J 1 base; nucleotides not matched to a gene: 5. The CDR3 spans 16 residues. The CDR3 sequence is CASSVKGAVNTGELFF. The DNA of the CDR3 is TGTGCCAGCAGCGTTAAGGGGGCCGTGAACACCGGGGAGCTGTTTTTT.

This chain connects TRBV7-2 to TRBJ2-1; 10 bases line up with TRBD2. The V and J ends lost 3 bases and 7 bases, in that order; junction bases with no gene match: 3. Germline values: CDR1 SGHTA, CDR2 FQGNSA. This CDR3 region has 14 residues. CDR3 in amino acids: CASSFLAGVNEQFF. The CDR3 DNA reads TGTGCCAGCAGCTTTCTAGCGGGGGTAAATGAGCAGTTCTTC.

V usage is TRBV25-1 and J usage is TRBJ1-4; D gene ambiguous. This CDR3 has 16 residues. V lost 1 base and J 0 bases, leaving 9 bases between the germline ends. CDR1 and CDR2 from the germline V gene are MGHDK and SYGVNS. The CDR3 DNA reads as TGTGCCAGCAGTGAATCAGGCAAAGCAACTAATGAAAAACTGTTTTTT. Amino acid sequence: CASSESGKATNEKLFF.

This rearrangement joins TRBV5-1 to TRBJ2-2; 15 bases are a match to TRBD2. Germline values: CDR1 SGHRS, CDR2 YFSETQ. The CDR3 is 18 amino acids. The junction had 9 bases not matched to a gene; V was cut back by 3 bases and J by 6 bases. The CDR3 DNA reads TGCGCCAGCAGCTCGGGACTAGCGGGAGGATTGGGCGCCGGGGAGCTGTTTTTT. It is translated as CASSSGLAGGLGAGELFF.

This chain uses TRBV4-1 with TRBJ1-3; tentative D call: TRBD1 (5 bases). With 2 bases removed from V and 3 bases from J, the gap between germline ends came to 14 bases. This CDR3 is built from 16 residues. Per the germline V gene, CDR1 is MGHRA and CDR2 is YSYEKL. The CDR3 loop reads CASSQPVQGLGNTIYF. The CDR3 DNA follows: TGCGCCAGCAGCCAACCCGTCCAGGGTCTTGGAAACACCATATATTTT.

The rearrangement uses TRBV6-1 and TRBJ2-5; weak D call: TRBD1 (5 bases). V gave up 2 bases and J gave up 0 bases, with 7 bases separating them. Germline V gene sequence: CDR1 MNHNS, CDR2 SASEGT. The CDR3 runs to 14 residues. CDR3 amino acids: CASSEWGYQETQYF. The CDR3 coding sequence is TGTGCCAGCAGTGAATGGGGCTACCAAGAGACCCAGTACTTC.

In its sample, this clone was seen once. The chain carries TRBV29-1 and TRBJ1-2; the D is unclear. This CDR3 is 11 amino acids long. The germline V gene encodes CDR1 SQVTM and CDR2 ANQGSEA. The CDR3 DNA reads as TGCAGTATAGCGGCGAACTATGGCTACACCTTC. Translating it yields CSIAANYGYTF.

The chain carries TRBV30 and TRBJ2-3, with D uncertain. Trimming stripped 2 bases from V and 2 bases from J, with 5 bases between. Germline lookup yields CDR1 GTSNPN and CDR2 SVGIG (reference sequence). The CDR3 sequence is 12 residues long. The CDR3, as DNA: TGTGCCTGGAGTCCCCTCACAGATACGCAGTATTTT. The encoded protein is CAWSPLTDTQYF.